A single sample gave rise to the 17 T cell receptor beta chains below, sequenced in a study of T cells in women clearing cervical HPV infection (dated by TCRdb to the late 2010s). Library method: the immunoSEQ multiplex PCR assay. Drawn from immuneACCESS, this table holds only the in-frame rearrangements with V and J called that TCRdb kept. Clones are partly lost; checked studies trace under half to an unresolved V gene and leave the rest unexplained. The sample's clone listing holds about 17,000 clones. Of the sample, about 10% falls within the top ten clones. Sequencing was carried out using blood buffy coat. The receptors originated from a woman between 18 and 69 years old with a cervical HPV16 infection that either progressed to CIN3+ or cleared (not recorded which).

Note on this clone: Sequencing ends 3 residues short of the CDR3 end; the germline J gene provides the rest. The J gene is TRBJ1-3, the V gene TRBV20-1, with TRBD1 as a possible D gene (5 bases). Germline-derived CDR1 and CDR2 are DFQATT and SNEGSKA (reference sequence). The V end was cut by 0 bases, the J end by 2 bases, with 17 bases between. This CDR3 spans 17 amino acids. This chain's CDR3 is CSARDPYAGKAGNTIYF. The sequenced CDR3 bases are TGCAGTGCTAGAGACCCCTACGCAGGGAAGGCTGGAAACACC.

Note on this clone: The sequence runs out 3 residues before the end of the CDR3; the remainder is reconstructed from the germline J gene. The rearrangement links TRBV10-3 to TRBJ2-7; TRBD1 matches 7 bases. Per the germline V gene, CDR1 is ENHRY and CDR2 is SYGVKD. The CDR3 runs to 13 residues. Germline trimming cut 5 bases from V and 5 bases from J; bases unmatched to any gene: 6. The part of the CDR3 DNA that was read is TGTGCCATCAGTCGCGACAGGGCGGACGAG. Protein: CAISRDRADE. The full CDR3 protein is CAISRDRADEQYF.

Details on this clone: The read ends 3 residues shy of where the CDR3 ends; the end is completed using the germline J gene. The chain has TRBV5-1 and TRBJ2-6, with 13 bases fitting TRBD2. Germline V gene sequence: CDR1 SGHRS, CDR2 YFSETQ. The V segment lost 5 bases and the J segment 0 bases; nucleotides outside the gene matches: 8. The CDR3 has 19 residues. Partial CDR3 DNA: TGCGCCAGCAGGTTCCCGGGACTAGCGGGGAACTCTGGGGCCAACGTC. This encodes CASRFPGLAGNSGANV. The CDR3 in full is CASRFPGLAGNSGANVLTF. The full variable domain, with the rest looked up from reference TRBV5-1 and TRBJ2-6, is KAGVTQTPRYLIKTRGQQVTLSCSPISGHRSVSWYQQTPGQGLQFLFEYFSETQRNKGNFPGRFSGRQFSNSRSEMNVSTLELGDSALYLCASRFPGLAGNSGANVLTFGAGSRLTVL.

For this clone: The CDR3 goes on 3 residues after the read ends, and that part is filled in from the germline J gene. The rearrangement links TRBV28 to TRBJ1-1, with D perhaps TRBD1 (6 bases). Germline values: CDR1 MDHEN, CDR2 SYDVKM. The CDR3 loop spans 16 amino acids. V was clipped by 4 bases and J by 4 bases, with 19 bases between them. Incomplete CDR3 DNA: TGTGCCAGCAGTTCCATTACAGGGTGGGCGGGCACTGAA. Amino acid sequence: CASSSITGWAGTE. The full CDR3 protein is CASSSITGWAGTEAFF.

On this clone itself: The observed sequence ends 3 residues before the CDR3 terminus, with the missing tail filled in from the germline J gene. The J gene is TRBJ2-5, the V gene TRBV19; TRBD2 aligns across 7 bases. Looked up from germline, CDR1 is LNHDA and CDR2 is SQIVND (reference sequence). The CDR3 runs to 14 residues. Trimming took 8 bases from V and 3 from J; bases not matched to a gene: 9. The DNA read from the CDR3 is TGTGCCAGTGGGGCCCGTGGGGGGGAAGAGACC. Translating gives CASGARGGEET. The full CDR3 protein is CASGARGGEETQYF.

To note about this clone: The CDR3 extends 3 residues past the end of the read, so its final part is completed from the germline J gene. J is TRBJ1-6 and V is TRBV7-2; tentative D call: TRBD1 (5 bases). Trimming pared 2 bases from V and 7 bases from J, leaving 12 bases between. Looked up from germline, CDR1 is SGHTA and CDR2 is FQGNSA. The CDR3 has 15 residues. The CDR3 region is CASSLYGRGNSPLHF. CDR3 bases read: TGTGCCAGCAGCTTATACGGAAGGGGCAATTCACCC.

The CDR3 is CASSQSPREGSNYGYTF. Partial CDR3 DNA: TGCGCCAGCAGCCAATCCCCGAGGGAGGGGTCTAACTATGGC. This chain links TRBV4-1 with TRBJ1-2; possible D gene TRBD1, 5 bases. The read falls 3 residues short of the CDR3 end, and the missing part is taken from the germline J gene. Germline values: CDR1 MGHRA, CDR2 YSYEKL. Trimming removed 2 bases at V and 0 bases at J, with 16 bases between. CDR3 size: 17 residues.

This clone ranks as medium-sized (0.01 to 0.1%) in terms of frequency. Sequencing ends 3 residues short of the CDR3 end; the germline J gene provides the rest. The chain employs TRBV7-2 and TRBJ1-4; 7 positions match TRBD1. This CDR3 comprises 15 residues. Germline CDR1 reads SGHTA; CDR2 reads FQGNSA. The V and J ends lost 5 bases and 4 bases, in that order; junction bases with no gene match: 7. The CDR3: CASSVQTGNNEKLFF. The sequenced part of the CDR3 DNA is TGTGCCAGCAGCGTTCAGACAGGGAATAATGAAAAA.

As regards this clone: The read halts 3 residues ahead of the CDR3 end, with the missing end drawn from the germline J gene. This chain links TRBV20-1 with TRBJ1-6, with 7 bases matching TRBD1. Germline assignment: CDR1 DFQATT and CDR2 SNEGSKA (reference sequence). CDR3 length equals 15 residues. J gave up 5 bases and V 5 bases, and 9 bases lay outside the gene matches. Incomplete CDR3 DNA: TGCAGTGCTCAAACAGGGGCAGCTAATAATTCACCC. Protein: CSAQTGAANNSP. The full CDR3 is CSAQTGAANNSPLHF.

On this clone itself: The CDR3 extends 3 residues past the end of the read, so its final part is completed from the germline J gene. This chain joins TRBV6-1 and TRBJ2-2, with D uncertain. From germline, CDR1 is MNHNS and CDR2 SASEGT. The CDR3 sequence is 11 residues long. V lost 3 bases, J lost 8 bases, and 4 bases lay in between. CDR3 DNA, as far as it was read: TGTGCCAGCAGTGACGGTGGGGAG. The encoded protein is CASSDGGE. The whole CDR3 reads CASSDGGELFF.

As to this clone: The CDR3 end lies 3 residues beyond the end of the read and is filled in from the germline J gene. The gene calls are TRBV2 and TRBJ2-3; TRBD2 matches at 9 bases. Germline-derived CDR1 and CDR2 are SNHLY and FYNNEI. This CDR3 contains 16 residues. With 3 bases clipped from V and 4 bases from J, the junction kept 8 bases outside the gene matches. The DNA read from the CDR3 is TGTGCCAGCAGTGAGGTCGGCGGGGGGGCATCAGATACG. Translating it yields CASSEVGGGASDT. The CDR3 as a whole reads CASSEVGGGASDTQYF.

With regard to this clone: The observed sequence ends 3 residues before the CDR3 terminus, with the missing tail filled in from the germline J gene. The chain has TRBV20-1 and TRBJ2-1, with 9 bases aligning to TRBD1. V lost 6 bases to trimming and J lost 4 bases; unmatched junction nucleotides: 13. CDR1 and CDR2 from the germline V gene are DFQATT and SNEGSKA (reference sequence). The CDR3 is made up of 16 amino acids. CDR3 DNA (partial): TGCAGTGCAAACTACAGGGGGCGCATGGGGTACAATGAG. It specifies CSANYRGRMGYNE. The entire CDR3 reads CSANYRGRMGYNEQFF.

Points on this clone: With the read ending 3 residues before the CDR3 end, the germline J gene is used to fill in that end. This chain links TRBV7-9 with TRBJ2-1; no definite D call. Per the germline V gene, CDR1 is SEHNR and CDR2 is FQNEAQ (reference sequence). Trimming took off 4 bases at V and 9 bases at J, with 7 bases between the two ends. The CDR3 loop spans 11 amino acids. CDR3 protein: CASSYEAEQFF. Partial CDR3 DNA: TGTGCCAGCAGCTACGAGGCTGAG.

Comments on this clone: The read terminates 3 residues ahead of where the CDR3 ends, so the germline J gene completes it. V is TRBV4-1 and J is TRBJ1-2; TRBD1 might be the D (5 bases). This CDR3 comprises 13 residues. V dropped 5 bases and J dropped 2 bases, with 9 bases sitting between them. CDR1 and CDR2 (germline): MGHRA, YSYEKL. CDR3 region: CASSSTVNYGYTF. Partial CDR3 DNA: TGCGCCAGCAGCTCGACAGTGAACTATGGC.

To note about this clone: The read ends 3 residues before the CDR3 terminus; that terminus is restored from the germline J gene. The J gene is TRBJ1-6, the V gene TRBV19, with D possibly being TRBD1 (5 bases). Per the germline V gene, CDR1 is LNHDA and CDR2 is SQIVND (reference sequence). Trimming removed 8 bases at V and 5 bases at J, with 10 bases between. The CDR3 has 13 residues. Incomplete CDR3 DNA: TGTGCCAGTGGAGACAGTAATAATTCACCC. It translates to CASGDSNNSP. The entire CDR3 sequence reads CASGDSNNSPLHF.

To note about this clone: The read gets to within 3 residues of the CDR3 end, and the germline J gene fills in the rest. The chain has TRBV29-1 and TRBJ2-4; 8 bases are shared with TRBD1. This CDR3 is built from 14 residues. J was trimmed by 3 bases and V by 7 bases; bases with no gene match: 8. Germline V gene sequence: CDR1 SQVTM, CDR2 ANQGSEA. Here the CDR3 reads CSARGQVGKNIQYF. The covered CDR3 bases are TGCAGCGCCAGGGGGCAGGTCGGCAAAAACATT.

In the case of this clone: The CDR3 extends 3 residues past the end of the read, so its final part is completed from the germline J gene. The chain employs TRBV19 and TRBJ2-5; 10 bases agree with TRBD2. V shed 5 bases and J 3 bases; nucleotides not matched to a gene: 6. This CDR3 region has 15 residues. CDR1 is LNHDA, CDR2 SQIVND, per germline (reference sequence). The covered CDR3 bases are TGTGCCAGTAGTGCTAGGCTAGCGGGAGAAGAGACC. Residues: CASSARLAGEET. The full CDR3 protein reads CASSARLAGEETQYF. Variable domain in full (rest from reference TRBV19 and TRBJ2-5): DGGITQSPKYLFRKEGQNVTLSCEQNLNHDAMYWYRQDPGQGLRLIYYSQIVNDFQKGDIAEGYSVSREKKESFPLTVTSAQKNPTAFYLCASSARLAGEETQYFGPGTRLLVL.